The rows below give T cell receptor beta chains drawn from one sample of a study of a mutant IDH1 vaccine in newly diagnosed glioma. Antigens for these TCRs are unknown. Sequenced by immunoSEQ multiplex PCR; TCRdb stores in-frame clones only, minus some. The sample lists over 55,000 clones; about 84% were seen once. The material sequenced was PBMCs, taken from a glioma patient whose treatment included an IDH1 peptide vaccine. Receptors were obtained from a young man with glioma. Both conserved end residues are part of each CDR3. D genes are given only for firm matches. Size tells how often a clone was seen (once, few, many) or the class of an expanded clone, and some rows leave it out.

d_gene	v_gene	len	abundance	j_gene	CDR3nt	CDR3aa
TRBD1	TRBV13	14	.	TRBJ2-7	TGTGCCAGCAGCGTGGGACAGGGGACCTACGAGCAGTACTTC	CASSVGQGTYEQYF
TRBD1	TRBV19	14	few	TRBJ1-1	TGTGCCAGTAGTATGAACAGGGGAGGCACTGAAGCTTTCTTT	CASSMNRGGTEAFF
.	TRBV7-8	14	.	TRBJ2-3	TGTGCCAGCAGCTTAGGCCGAAGGGGTAATACGCAGTATTTT	CASSLGRRGNTQYF
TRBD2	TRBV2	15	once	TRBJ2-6	TGTGCCAGCGGGGAGGGCACCTCTGGGGCCAACGTCCTGACTTTC	CASGEGTSGANVLTF
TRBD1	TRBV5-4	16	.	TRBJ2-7	TGTGCCAGCAGCTTGGATCGGGGGACAGGGTACTACGAGCAGTACTTC	CASSLDRGTGYYEQYF
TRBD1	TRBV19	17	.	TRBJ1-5	TGTGCCAGTAGTCTTCACGGAGGGACAGCCTCTAATCAGCCCCAGCATTTT	CASSLHGGTASNQPQHF
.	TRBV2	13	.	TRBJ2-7	TGTGCCAGCAGGGAAGCGAAGCACTACGAGCAGTACTTC	CASREAKHYEQYF
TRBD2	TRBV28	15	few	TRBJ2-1	TGTGCCAGCAGGCCCGGGACTAGCGGGAGGGGTGAGCAGTTCTTC	CASRPGTSGRGEQFF
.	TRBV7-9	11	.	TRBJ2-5	TGTGCCAGCAGCTCAGGGGAGACCCAGTACTTC	CASSSGETQYF
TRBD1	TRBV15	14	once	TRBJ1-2	TGTGCCACCCGACAGGGGGCATCGTCCTATGGCTACACCTTC	CATRQGASSYGYTF
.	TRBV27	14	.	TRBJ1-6	TGTGCCAGCAGTGGTCGATCCCCCCCTTCACCCCTCCACTTT	CASSGRSPPSPLHF
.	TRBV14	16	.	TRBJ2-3	TGTGCCAGCAGCCCCCTGACAGGCCCGGCTCCAGATACGCAGTATTTT	CASSPLTGPAPDTQYF
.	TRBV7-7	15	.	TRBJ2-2	TGTGCCAGCAGCACCGGGACGGCGAACACCGGGGAGCTGTTTTTT	CASSTGTANTGELFF
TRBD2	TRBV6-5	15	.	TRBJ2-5	TGTGCCAGCAGTAGAGCGGGGGGCCCACAAGAGACCCAGTACTTC	CASSRAGGPQETQYF
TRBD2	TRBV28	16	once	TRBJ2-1	TGTGCCAGCAGTTCGGTGCTAGCGGGACTTAACAATGAGCAGTTCTTC	CASSSVLAGLNNEQFF
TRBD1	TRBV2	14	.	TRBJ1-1	TGTGCCAGCAGTCAGGGGGAGTTGAACACTGAAGCTTTCTTT	CASSQGELNTEAFF
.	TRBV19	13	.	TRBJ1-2	TGTGCCAGTAGCATAGCAGGGGAATGGGGCTACACCTTC	CASSIAGEWGYTF
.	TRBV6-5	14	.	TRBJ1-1	TGTGCCAGCAGTTACGATGGGAGGGTGACTGAAGCTTTCTTT	CASSYDGRVTEAFF
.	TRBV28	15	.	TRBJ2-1	TGTGCCAGCAGTTTAGGGTTAGTGGTTTTTAATGAGCAGTTCTTC	CASSLGLVVFNEQFF
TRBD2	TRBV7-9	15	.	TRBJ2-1	TGTGCCAGCAGCCGGACTAGCGGGGTACCCAATGAGCAGTTCTTC	CASSRTSGVPNEQFF
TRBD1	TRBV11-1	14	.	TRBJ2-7	TGTGCCAGCAGCCCCTTGGCAGGGGGCTACGAGCAGTACTTC	CASSPLAGGYEQYF
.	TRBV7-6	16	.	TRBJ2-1	TGTGCCAGCACAAGATCTCCGGGGGCAGGCTACAATGAGCAGTTCTTC	CASTRSPGAGYNEQFF
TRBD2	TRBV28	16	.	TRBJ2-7	TGTGCCAGCAGTCTCCGTAGCGGGAGGGCCTCGGTCGAGCAGTACTTC	CASSLRSGRASVEQYF
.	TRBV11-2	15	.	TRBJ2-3	TGTGCCAGCAGCTTAGCTGGAGGGGACGCAGATACGCAGTATTTT	CASSLAGGDADTQYF
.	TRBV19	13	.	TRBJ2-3	TGTGCCAGTAACTGGAGGAGGTCGGATACGCAGTATTTT	CASNWRRSDTQYF
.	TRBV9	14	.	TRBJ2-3	TGTGCCAGCAGCGTCGGCCCATTGAGGGATACGCAGTATTTT	CASSVGPLRDTQYF
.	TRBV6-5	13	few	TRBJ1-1	TGTGCCAGCAGTTACCAGGGTCTGACTGAAGCTTTCTTT	CASSYQGLTEAFF
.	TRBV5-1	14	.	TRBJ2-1	TGCGCCAGCAGCTTGGTCGGGACCGGAAATGAGCAGTTCTTC	CASSLVGTGNEQFF
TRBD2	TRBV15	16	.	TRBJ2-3	TGTGCCACCAAGACGGGGGGGCCGGGTAGGGCAGATACGCAGTATTTT	CATKTGGPGRADTQYF
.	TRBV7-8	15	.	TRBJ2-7	TGTGCCAGCACCCCGGGCGGGACGACCTCCTACGAGCAGTACTTC	CASTPGGTTSYEQYF
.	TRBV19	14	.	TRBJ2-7	TGTGCCAGTAGTATCCCCGACCCTTCTGGCGAGCAGTACTTC	CASSIPDPSGEQYF
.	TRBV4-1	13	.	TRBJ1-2	TGCGCCAGCAGCCAAGTCCCCGGCAGGAGCTACACCTTC	CASSQVPGRSYTF
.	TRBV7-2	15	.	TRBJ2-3	TGTGCCAGCAGCTTATCAGGGATAAGCACAGATACGCAGTATTTT	CASSLSGISTDTQYF
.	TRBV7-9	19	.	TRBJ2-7	TGTGCCAGCAGCTTAGATAGCATGCACGTTCAATTCTTCCCCTACGAGCAGTACTTC	CASSLDSMHVQFFPYEQYF
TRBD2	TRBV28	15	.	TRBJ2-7	TGTGCCAGCAGCCCTCTAGCGGTCTACCCTTCCGTGCAGTACTTC	CASSPLAVYPSVQYF
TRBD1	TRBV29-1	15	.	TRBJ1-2	TGCAGCGTTGAAGAGGGGGGACAGGCGAGCTATGGCTACACCTTC	CSVEEGGQASYGYTF
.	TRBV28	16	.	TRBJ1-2	TGTGCCAGCACCGTGGGTGGGGTTCGGGGTGACTATGGCTACACCTTC	CASTVGGVRGDYGYTF
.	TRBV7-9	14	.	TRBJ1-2	TGTGCCAGCAGCTACTGGACCGGTAACTATGGCTACACCTTC	CASSYWTGNYGYTF
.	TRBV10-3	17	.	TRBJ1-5	TGTGCCATCAGTGAGCCGGACGGGACTTTTAGCAATCAGCCCCAGCATTTT	CAISEPDGTFSNQPQHF
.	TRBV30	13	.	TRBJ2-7	TGTGCCTGGACCCTCAACGGGCCTAACCGTCTTCACTTC	CAWTLNGPNRLHF
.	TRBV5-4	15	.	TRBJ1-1	TGTGCCAGCAGCATTGGAAGCCGGGCGAACACTGAAGCTTTCTTT	CASSIGSRANTEAFF
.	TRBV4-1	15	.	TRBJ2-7	TGCGCCAGCAGCCAAGGGACTCTGAGCTCCTACGAGCAGTACTTC	CASSQGTLSSYEQYF
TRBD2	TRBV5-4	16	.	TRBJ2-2	TGTGCCAGCAGATTCAAGCGGGAGCGGGACACCGGGGAGCTGTTTTTT	CASRFKRERDTGELFF
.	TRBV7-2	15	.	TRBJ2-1	TGTGCCAGCAGCTTAGTTCCTAGCTCCTACAATGAGCAGTTCTTC	CASSLVPSSYNEQFF
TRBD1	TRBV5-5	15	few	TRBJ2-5	TGTGCCAGCAGCTCAGGGGACAGGGGGCCAGAGACCCAGTACTTC	CASSSGDRGPETQYF
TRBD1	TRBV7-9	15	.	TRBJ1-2	TGTGCCAGCAGCCCACCCCGTGGGACAGGAGATGGCTACACCTTC	CASSPPRGTGDGYTF
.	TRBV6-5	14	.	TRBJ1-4	TGTGCCAGCAGTTACTTGGGGGCGCGCGAAAAACTGTTTTTT	CASSYLGAREKLFF
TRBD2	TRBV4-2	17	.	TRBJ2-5	TGTGCCAGCAGCCCGGGACAGACTAGCGGGGGGGCAGAGACCCAGTACTTC	CASSPGQTSGGAETQYF
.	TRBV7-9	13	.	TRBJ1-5	TGTGCCAGCAACCAGGGAAGCAATCAGCCCCAGCATTTT	CASNQGSNQPQHF
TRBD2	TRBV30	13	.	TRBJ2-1	TGTGCCTGGATTGGGGGACTAGCGGGAGAATTTTTCTTC	CAWIGGLAGEFFF
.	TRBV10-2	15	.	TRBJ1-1	TGCGCCAGCAGTGAGCCCTGGACCGGGAACACTGAAGCTTTCTTT	CASSEPWTGNTEAFF
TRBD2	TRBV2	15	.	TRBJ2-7	TGTGCCAGCAGTGACCAGTCGGGGGGGAACTACGAGCAGTACTTC	CASSDQSGGNYEQYF
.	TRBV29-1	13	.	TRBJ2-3	TGCAGCGTTGAAGGAGAGAGCACAGATACGCAGTATTTT	CSVEGESTDTQYF
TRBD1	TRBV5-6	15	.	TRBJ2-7	TGTGCCAGCAGCTATCGACCGGGACAGGCCTACGAGCAGTACTTC	CASSYRPGQAYEQYF